Included here is one T cell receptor beta chain sequence, with context. Its antigen remains unidentified. The data were obtained in a study of cytomegalovirus exposure and HLA in healthy donors. General study results and limits: Serostatus for CMV was the only available immune exposure information. Association of roughly 17,000 TCR beta sequences with HLA alleles was found at 0.05 false discovery rate in a later analysis. Cytomegalovirus-associated status was assigned to about 180 TCR beta chains.

With 60 Vbeta and 13 Jbeta primers, the PCR was carried out. The protocol was immunoSEQ multiplex PCR, while the TCRdb copy is restricted to in-frame clones and leaves out a portion. The repertoire holds a few hundred thousand clones, with about four fifths as singletons. The CDR3 covers 15 residues. V trimming: 6 bases; J trimming: 4 bases; junction bases outside the gene matches: 8. From germline, CDR1 is SEHNR and CDR2 FQNEAQ (reference sequence). Sequences were obtained from PBMCs. The sequence was obtained from a man younger than 45 in good health and CMV-seronegative. The chain employs TRBV7-9 and TRBJ2-5; 10 bases are a match to TRBD2. DNA for the CDR3: TGTGCCAGCAGTTTTGGGACTAGCGAGGCAGAGACCCAGTACTTC. Translation: CASSFGTSEAETQYF.